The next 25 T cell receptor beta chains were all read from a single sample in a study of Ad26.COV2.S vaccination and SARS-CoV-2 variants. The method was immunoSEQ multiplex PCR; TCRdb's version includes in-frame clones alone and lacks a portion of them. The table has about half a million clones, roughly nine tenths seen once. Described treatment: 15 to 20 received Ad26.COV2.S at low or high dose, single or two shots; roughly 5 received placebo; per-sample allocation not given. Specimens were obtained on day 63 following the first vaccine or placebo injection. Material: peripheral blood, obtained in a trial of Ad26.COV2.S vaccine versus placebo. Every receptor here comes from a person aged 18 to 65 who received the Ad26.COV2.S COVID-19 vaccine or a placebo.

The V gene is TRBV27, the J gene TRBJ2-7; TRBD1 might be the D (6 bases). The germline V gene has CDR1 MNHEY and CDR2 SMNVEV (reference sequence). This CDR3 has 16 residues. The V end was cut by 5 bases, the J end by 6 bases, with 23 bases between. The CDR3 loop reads CASSPQGQGPVGEQYF. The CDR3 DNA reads TGTGCCAGCAGTCCACAGGGACAAGGGCCCGTGGGCGAGCAGTACTTC.

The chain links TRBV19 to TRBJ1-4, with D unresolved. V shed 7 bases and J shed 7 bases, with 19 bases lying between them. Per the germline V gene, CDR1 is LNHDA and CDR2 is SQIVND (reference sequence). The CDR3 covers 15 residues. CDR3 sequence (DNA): TGTGCCAGTAACTCGGGCTCAACCTGGGGTGAAAAACTGTTTTTT. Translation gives CASNSGSTWGEKLFF.

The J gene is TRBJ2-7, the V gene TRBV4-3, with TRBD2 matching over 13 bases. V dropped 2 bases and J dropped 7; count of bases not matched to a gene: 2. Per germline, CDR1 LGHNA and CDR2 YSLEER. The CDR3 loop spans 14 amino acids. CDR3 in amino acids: CASSQTGLAGEQYF. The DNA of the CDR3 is TGCGCCAGCAGCCAAACGGGACTAGCGGGGGAGCAGTACTTC.

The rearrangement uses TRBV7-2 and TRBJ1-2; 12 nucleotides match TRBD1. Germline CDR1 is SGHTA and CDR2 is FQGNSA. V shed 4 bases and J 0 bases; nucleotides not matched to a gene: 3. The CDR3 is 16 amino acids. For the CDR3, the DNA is TGTGCCAGCAGCTCCGGGACAGGGGGCCCTAACTATGGCTACACCTTC. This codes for CASSSGTGGPNYGYTF.

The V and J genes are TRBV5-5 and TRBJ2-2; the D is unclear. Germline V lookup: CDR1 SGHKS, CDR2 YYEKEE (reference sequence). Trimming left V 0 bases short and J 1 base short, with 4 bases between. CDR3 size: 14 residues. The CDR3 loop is CASSLAQNTGELFF. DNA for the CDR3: TGTGCCAGCAGCTTGGCGCAGAACACCGGGGAGCTGTTTTTT.

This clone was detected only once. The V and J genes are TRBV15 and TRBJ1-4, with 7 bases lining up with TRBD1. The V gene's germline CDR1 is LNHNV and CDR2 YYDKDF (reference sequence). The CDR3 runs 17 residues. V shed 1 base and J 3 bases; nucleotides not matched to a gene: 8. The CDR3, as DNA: TGTGCCACCAGCAGAGGACAGGGAAAGCCTTCTAATGAAAAACTGTTTTTT. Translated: CATSRGQGKPSNEKLFF.

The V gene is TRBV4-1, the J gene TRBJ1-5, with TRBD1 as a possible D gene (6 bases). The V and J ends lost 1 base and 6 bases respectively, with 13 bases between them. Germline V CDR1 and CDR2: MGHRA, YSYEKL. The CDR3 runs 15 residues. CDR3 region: CASSQGQGWAQPQHF. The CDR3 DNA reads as TGCGCCAGCAGCCAAGGTCAGGGGTGGGCTCAGCCCCAGCATTTT.

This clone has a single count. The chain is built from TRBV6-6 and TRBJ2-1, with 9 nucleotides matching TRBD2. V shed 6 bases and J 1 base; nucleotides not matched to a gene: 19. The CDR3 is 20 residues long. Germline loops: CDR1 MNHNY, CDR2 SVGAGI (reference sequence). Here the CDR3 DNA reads TGTGCCAGCAGCGACGTCATTCTAGCGGGGAGAAGCTCTTCCTACAATGAGCAGTTCTTC. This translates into CASSDVILAGRSSSYNEQFF.

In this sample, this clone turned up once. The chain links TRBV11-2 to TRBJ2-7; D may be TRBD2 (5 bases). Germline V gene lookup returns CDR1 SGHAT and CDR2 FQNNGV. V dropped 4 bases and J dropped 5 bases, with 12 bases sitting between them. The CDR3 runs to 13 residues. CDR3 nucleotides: TGTGCCAGCAGCTGGAGCCCCGGGGACGAGCAGTACTTC. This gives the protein CASSWSPGDEQYF.

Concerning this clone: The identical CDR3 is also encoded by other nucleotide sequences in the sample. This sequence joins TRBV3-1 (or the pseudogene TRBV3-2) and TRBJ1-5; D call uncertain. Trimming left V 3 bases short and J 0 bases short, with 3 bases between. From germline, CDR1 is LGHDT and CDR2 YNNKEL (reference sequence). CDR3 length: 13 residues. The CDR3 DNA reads TGTGCCAGCAGCCAGGGTAGCAATCAGCCCCAGCATTTT. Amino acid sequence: CASSQGSNQPQHF.

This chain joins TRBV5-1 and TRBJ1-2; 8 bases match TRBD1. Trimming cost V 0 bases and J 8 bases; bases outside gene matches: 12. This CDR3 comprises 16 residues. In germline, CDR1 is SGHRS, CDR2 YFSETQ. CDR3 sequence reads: CASSLGIHRGSEGYTF. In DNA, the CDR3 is TGCGCCAGCAGCTTGGGAATCCACAGGGGGTCTGAGGGCTACACCTTC.

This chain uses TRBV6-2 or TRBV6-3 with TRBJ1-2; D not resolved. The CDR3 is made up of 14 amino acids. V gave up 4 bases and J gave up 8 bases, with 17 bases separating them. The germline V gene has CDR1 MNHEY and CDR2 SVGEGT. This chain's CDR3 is CASSSVGFSVGYTF. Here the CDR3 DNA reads TGTGCCAGCAGTTCGGTGGGTTTTTCAGTCGGCTACACCTTC.

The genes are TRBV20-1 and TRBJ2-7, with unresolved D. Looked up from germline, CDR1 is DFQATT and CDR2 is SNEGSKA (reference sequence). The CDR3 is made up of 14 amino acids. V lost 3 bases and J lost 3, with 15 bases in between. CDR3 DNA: TGCAGTGCTAGTTCCGGGCCCTGGGGCTACGAGCAGTACTTC. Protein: CSASSGPWGYEQYF.

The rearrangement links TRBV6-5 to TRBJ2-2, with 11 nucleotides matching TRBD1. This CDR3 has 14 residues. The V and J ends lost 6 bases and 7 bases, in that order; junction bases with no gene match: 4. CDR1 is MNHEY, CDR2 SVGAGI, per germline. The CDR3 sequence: CASSGQGALGELFF. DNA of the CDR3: TGTGCCAGCAGCGGACAGGGGGCACTCGGGGAGCTGTTTTTT.

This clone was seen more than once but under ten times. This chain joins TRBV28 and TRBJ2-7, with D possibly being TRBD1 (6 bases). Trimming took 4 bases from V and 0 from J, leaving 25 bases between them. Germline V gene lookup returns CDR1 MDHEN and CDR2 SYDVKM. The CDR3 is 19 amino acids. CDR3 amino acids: CASSSQGSLGPSSSYEQYF. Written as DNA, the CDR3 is TGTGCCAGCAGTTCCCAGGGGTCCTTGGGACCCTCAAGCTCCTACGAGCAGTACTTC.

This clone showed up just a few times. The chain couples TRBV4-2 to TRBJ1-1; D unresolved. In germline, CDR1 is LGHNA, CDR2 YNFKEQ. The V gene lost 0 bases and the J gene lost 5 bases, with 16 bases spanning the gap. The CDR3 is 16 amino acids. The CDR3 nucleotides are TGTGCCAGCAGCCAAGATACCGGTCTGAGCCAGACTGAAGCTTTCTTT. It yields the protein CASSQDTGLSQTEAFF.

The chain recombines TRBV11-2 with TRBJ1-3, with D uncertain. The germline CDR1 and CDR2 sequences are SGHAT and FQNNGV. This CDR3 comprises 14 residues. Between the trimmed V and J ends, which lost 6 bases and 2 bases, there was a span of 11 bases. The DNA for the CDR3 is TGTGCCAGCAGGCCCCCAACAGCTGGAAACACCATATATTTT. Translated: CASRPPTAGNTIYF.

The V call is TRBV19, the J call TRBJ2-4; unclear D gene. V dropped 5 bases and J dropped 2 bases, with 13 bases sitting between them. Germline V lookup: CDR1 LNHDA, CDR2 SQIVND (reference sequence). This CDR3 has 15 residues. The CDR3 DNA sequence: TGTGCCAGTAGTTGGCAGAGTACGTCCAAAAACATTCAGTACTTC. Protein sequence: CASSWQSTSKNIQYF.

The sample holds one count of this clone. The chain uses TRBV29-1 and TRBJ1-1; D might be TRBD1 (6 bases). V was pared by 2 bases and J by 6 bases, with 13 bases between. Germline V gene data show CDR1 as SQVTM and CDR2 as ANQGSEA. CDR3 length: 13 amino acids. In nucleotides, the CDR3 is TGCAGCGTTGAAAGGGGGGATACGGCTGAAGCTTTCTTT. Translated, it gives CSVERGDTAEAFF.

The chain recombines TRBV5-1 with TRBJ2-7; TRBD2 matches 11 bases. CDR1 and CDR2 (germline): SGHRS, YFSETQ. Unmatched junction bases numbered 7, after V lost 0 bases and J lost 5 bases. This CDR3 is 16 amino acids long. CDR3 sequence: CASSLVGSGRAHEQYF. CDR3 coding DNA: TGCGCCAGCAGCTTGGTGGGTAGCGGGAGGGCCCACGAGCAGTACTTC.

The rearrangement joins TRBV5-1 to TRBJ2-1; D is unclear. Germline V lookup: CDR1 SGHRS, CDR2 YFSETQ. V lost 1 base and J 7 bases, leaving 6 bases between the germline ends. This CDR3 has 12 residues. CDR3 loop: CASSLFINEQFF. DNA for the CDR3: TGCGCCAGCAGCTTGTTTATAAATGAGCAGTTCTTC.

The CDR3 reads CASSPRWIGPSGNTIYF. As DNA, the CDR3 is TGTGCCAGCAGCCCTCGGTGGATAGGTCCCTCTGGAAACACCATATATTTT. The chain links TRBV7-9 to TRBJ1-3; unclear D gene. In germline, CDR1 is SEHNR, CDR2 FQNEAQ (reference sequence). The length of the CDR3 is 17 residues. The V gene lost 5 bases and the J gene lost 0 bases, with 17 bases spanning the gap.

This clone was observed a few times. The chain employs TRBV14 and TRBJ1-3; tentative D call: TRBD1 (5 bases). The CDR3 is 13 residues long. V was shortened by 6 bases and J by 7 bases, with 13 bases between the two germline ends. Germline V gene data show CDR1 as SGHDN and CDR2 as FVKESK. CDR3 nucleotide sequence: TGTGCCAGCAGTCCAGGGACCATGAACACCATATATTTT. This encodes CASSPGTMNTIYF.

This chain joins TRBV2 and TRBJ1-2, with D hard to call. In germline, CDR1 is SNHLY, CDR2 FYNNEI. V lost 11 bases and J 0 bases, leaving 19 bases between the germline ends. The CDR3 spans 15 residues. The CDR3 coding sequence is TGTGCCGGTAGCGGCCCGCAGACATCTAACTATGGCTACACCTTC. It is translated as CAGSGPQTSNYGYTF.

CDR3 amino acids: CASSSRVWENTEAFF. CDR3 DNA: TGTGCCAGCAGTTCAAGGGTTTGGGAGAACACTGAAGCTTTCTTT. The genes are TRBV27 and TRBJ1-1; D is unclear. The V gene's germline CDR1 is MNHEY and CDR2 SMNVEV (reference sequence). CDR3 length: 15 residues. Trimming shortened V by 4 bases and J by 1 base, and 13 bases separated the two germline ends.